These 26 T cell receptor beta chains originate from one sample sequenced in a study of identical twins. TCRdb used MiXCR to reprocess the 5' RACE reads, holding one entry per CDR3 protein. The data show some 900,000 distinct CDR3 sequences, with around an eighth seen just once and around 1.5% held by the top ten. The same sample was also used in a study of yellow fever vaccine responses in identical twins.

Sequencing input: PBMCs. Receptors were obtained from a woman aged 18-29 years in good health.

This clonotype was detected only a few times. CDR3 sequence: CASKRGQNTDTQYF. Here the CDR3 DNA reads TGTGCCAGCAAAAGGGGACAAAACACAGATACGCAGTATTTT. The chain combines TRBV6-1 with TRBJ2-3, with a weak D call TRBD1 (6 bases). V lost 7 bases and J 2 bases, leaving 13 bases between the germline ends. Germline CDR1 MNHNS, CDR2 SASEGT. There are 14 residues in the CDR3.

This clonotype was counted only a few times. The chain employs TRBV3-1 and TRBJ1-1; D possibly corresponds to TRBD1 (5 bases). The CDR3 consists of 16 residues. The V and J ends lost 4 bases and 0 bases respectively, with 15 bases between them. Per germline, CDR1 LGHDT and CDR2 YNNKEL (reference sequence). In DNA form, the CDR3 reads TGTGCCAGCAGCCCGTGGGTCGGGGGAATGAACACTGAAGCTTTCTTT. Translation: CASSPWVGGMNTEAFF.

In its sample, this clonotype was seen a few times. The chain combines TRBV28 with TRBJ1-3; 7 nucleotides match TRBD1. V shed 5 bases and J 3 bases; nucleotides not matched to a gene: 7. The CDR3 is 15 residues long. Germline CDR1 is MDHEN and CDR2 is SYDVKM. CDR3 residues: CASSPHDRDGNTIYF. The CDR3 coding sequence is TGTGCCAGCAGTCCCCACGACAGGGATGGAAACACCATATATTTT. Filled out from reference TRBV28 and TRBJ1-3, the complete variable domain reads DVKVTQSSRYLVKRTGEKVFLECVQDMDHENMFWYRQDPGLGLRLIYFSYDVKMKEKGDIPEGYSVSREKKERFSLILESASTNQTSMYLCASSPHDRDGNTIYFGEGSWLTVV.

This clonotype turned up a few times. The CDR3 sequence: CASSLATGTTDEQFF. For the CDR3, the DNA is TGCGCCAGCAGCTTGGCGACCGGGACTACAGATGAGCAGTTCTTC. The chain uses TRBV5-1 and TRBJ2-1; 7 bases match TRBD2. Germline lookup yields CDR1 SGHRS and CDR2 YFSETQ. The CDR3 consists of 15 residues. J lost 8 bases, V lost 0 bases, and 8 bases had no gene match.

This clonotype was seen at least ten times. V gene TRBV12-3 or TRBV12-4 combines with J gene TRBJ2-1, with D perhaps TRBD2 (6 bases). The CDR3 runs to 15 residues. V was pared by 2 bases and J by 5 bases, with 13 bases between. This CDR3 reads CASSLWGDLNNEQFF. CDR3 sequence (DNA): TGTGCCAGCAGTTTATGGGGGGACCTCAACAATGAGCAGTTCTTC.

This clonotype was detected only a few times. This rearrangement joins TRBV7-9 to TRBJ2-3, with TRBD2 matching over 9 bases. The CDR3 sequence is 14 residues long. The V gene's germline CDR1 is SEHNR and CDR2 FQNEAQ (reference sequence). V shed 5 bases and J 7 bases; nucleotides not matched to a gene: 7. The CDR3 spells CASSLSGLANTQYF. The CDR3 bases are TGTGCCAGCAGCCTTTCGGGACTAGCAAATACGCAGTATTTT.

The J gene is TRBJ2-1, the V gene TRBV7-8; 15 nucleotides align to TRBD2. The CDR3 covers 17 residues. Trimming removed 5 bases from V and 7 bases from J; junction bases left unmatched: 9. Germline assignment: CDR1 SGHVS and CDR2 FQNEAQ. The CDR3 region is CASSQGLAGGLRNEQFF. CDR3 coding DNA: TGTGCCAGCAGCCAAGGACTAGCGGGAGGGTTAAGAAATGAGCAGTTCTTC.

This clonotype has more than one count but fewer than ten. The V call is TRBV4-1, the J call TRBJ2-7; unclear D gene. Per germline, CDR1 MGHRA and CDR2 YSYEKL. The CDR3 sequence is 15 residues long. Trimming removed 0 bases from V and 2 bases from J, with 11 bases in between. The CDR3 loop is CASSQDGSPTYEQYV. The CDR3 coding sequence is TGCGCCAGCAGCCAAGATGGGTCCCCTACCTACGAGCAGTACGTC.

The rearrangement uses TRBV20-1 and TRBJ2-1, with 9 bases fitting TRBD2. The CDR3 has 14 amino acids. J was trimmed by 5 bases and V by 6 bases; bases with no gene match: 8. The V gene's germline CDR1 is DFQATT and CDR2 SNEGSKA (reference sequence). The CDR3 loop reads CSATLAGIHNEQFF. The CDR3 region has the DNA TGCAGTGCCACTCTAGCGGGGATCCACAATGAGCAGTTCTTC.

The chain carries TRBV6-2 or TRBV6-3 and TRBJ2-1; D possibly corresponds to TRBD2 (6 bases). From germline, CDR1 is MNHEY and CDR2 SVGEGT. The CDR3 runs to 18 residues. V was pared by 2 bases and J by 4 bases, with 21 bases between. CDR3 nucleotides: TGTGCCAGCAGTTACGGAATAGCGGCGGACGGCCCTTACAATGAGCAGTTCTTC. Encoded protein: CASSYGIAADGPYNEQFF.

This chain uses TRBV28 with TRBJ2-7, with D possibly called TRBD1 or TRBD2 (5 bases each). Trimming took 6 bases from V and 1 from J, leaving 13 bases between them. From germline, CDR1 is MDHEN and CDR2 SYDVKM. The CDR3 is made up of 14 amino acids. The CDR3 loop reads CASRQVGPSYEQYF. The CDR3 DNA is TGTGCCAGCAGGCAAGTGGGACCATCCTACGAGCAGTACTTC.

Ten or more counts support this clonotype. The chain couples TRBV12-5 to TRBJ2-5; 13 bases map to TRBD2. From germline, CDR1 is LGHNT and CDR2 FRNRAP. The CDR3 is made up of 14 amino acids. The J segment lost 5 bases and the V segment lost 6 bases, leaving 3 bases of the junction unmatched. In nucleotides, the CDR3 is TGTGCTAGTGGCCCGGGACTAGCGGGGGAGACCCAGTACTTC. This sequence encodes CASGPGLAGETQYF.

This chain links TRBV11-3 with TRBJ2-4; D not certain. Trimming stripped 5 bases from V and 6 bases from J, with 14 bases between. The CDR3 has 14 residues. Germline assignment: CDR1 SGHNT and CDR2 YENEEA. CDR3 nucleotides: TGTGCCAGCAGCGAGAGCCAGTTGGGAAACATTCAGTACTTC. This sequence encodes CASSESQLGNIQYF.

The chain uses TRBV12-3 or TRBV12-4 and TRBJ2-1, with D possibly being TRBD1 (6 bases). The CDR3 has 14 amino acids. Trimming removed 4 bases from V and 7 bases from J, with 14 bases in between. In DNA, the CDR3 is TGTGCCAGCAGTTCCAACCCCGGACAGAATGAGCAGTTCTTC. This translates into CASSSNPGQNEQFF.

The chain uses TRBV28 and TRBJ1-2; 11 bases are shared with TRBD1. CDR3 size: 14 residues. The J segment lost 4 bases and the V segment lost 6 bases, leaving 4 bases of the junction unmatched. Germline-derived CDR1 and CDR2 are MDHEN and SYDVKM. CDR3 residues: CASRSGTGGYGYTF. The CDR3 DNA reads as TGTGCCAGCAGATCCGGGACAGGGGGCTATGGCTACACCTTC.

This clonotype was detected a few times. The CDR3 DNA sequence: TGTGCCAGCGGTCGGGACAGTCCCTTAGACGAGCAGTACTTC. Translating it yields CASGRDSPLDEQYF. This sequence joins TRBV2 and TRBJ2-7; 7 nucleotides match TRBD1. This CDR3 has 14 residues. Trimming cost V 8 bases and J 5 bases; bases outside gene matches: 12. Germline V lookup: CDR1 SNHLY, CDR2 FYNNEI.

The sample holds a few counts of this clonotype. In DNA form, the CDR3 reads TGCAGCGTTGTGGCCACTGAAGCTTTCTTT. Translation: CSVVATEAFF. The chain uses TRBV29-1 and TRBJ1-1; D gene uncertain. The CDR3 contains 10 residues. From germline, CDR1 is SQVTM and CDR2 ANQGSEA. V was trimmed by 4 bases and J by 4 bases, leaving 4 bases between them. Combining the CDR3 with reference TRBV29-1 and TRBJ1-1 gives the whole variable domain SAVISQKPSRDICQRGTSLTIQCQVDSQVTMMFWYRQQPGQSLTLIATANQGSEATYESGFVIDKFPISRPNLTFSTLTVSNMSPEDSSIYLCSVVATEAFFGQGTRLTVV.

The gene calls are TRBV12-3 or TRBV12-4 and TRBJ2-7, with TRBD2 identical over 7 bases. This CDR3 comprises 12 residues. Trimming took 3 bases from V and 6 from J; bases not matched to a gene: 2. The CDR3 region has the DNA TGTGCCAGCAGTTTGACTAGCATCGAGCAGTACTTC. Amino acids: CASSLTSIEQYF.

In this sample, this clonotype turned up many times. V and J are TRBV29-1 and TRBJ2-2, with TRBD2 as a possible D gene (6 bases). Germline lookup yields CDR1 SQVTM and CDR2 ANQGSEA. CDR3 length equals 14 residues. Deletions cut 7 bases from V and 6 bases from J, with 18 bases between. DNA of the CDR3: TGCAGCGCCCGGAGGGGTACGGGCGCCGGGGAGCTGTTTTTT. Amino acids: CSARRGTGAGELFF.

The rearrangement links TRBV3-1 to TRBJ2-1; no clear D. Trimming removed 1 base at V and 8 bases at J, with 12 bases between. Germline loops: CDR1 LGHDT, CDR2 YNNKEL (reference sequence). This CDR3 has 14 amino acids. The DNA for the CDR3 is TGTGCCAGCAGCCAAGGGTTCTCAGTGTATGAGCAGTTCTTC. It encodes CASSQGFSVYEQFF.

This clonotype was counted only a few times. The CDR3 DNA reads TGTGCCAGCAGCTTACACCCGAAAAGTGCAGTATACACCGGGGAGCTGTTTTTT. As protein: CASSLHPKSAVYTGELFF. This chain uses TRBV7-3 with TRBJ2-2, with D unclear. V lost 2 bases and J 3 bases, leaving 19 bases between the germline ends. The CDR3 length is 18 residues. Per germline, CDR1 SGHTA and CDR2 FQGTGA.

This chain joins TRBV20-1 and TRBJ2-2, with D perhaps given as TRBD1 or TRBD2 (5 bases each). Germline CDR1 reads DFQATT; CDR2 reads SNEGSKA (reference sequence). CDR3 length: 18 amino acids. V lost 3 bases and J 0 bases, leaving 20 bases between the germline ends. The CDR3 DNA reads TGCAGTGCTAGCTCGGGGACGGAAGGATACACGAACACCGGGGAGCTGTTTTTT. Encoded protein: CSASSGTEGYTNTGELFF.

This clonotype was seen more than once but under ten times. The rearrangement joins TRBV5-1 to TRBJ1-2; D is possibly TRBD1 (6 bases). Looked up from germline, CDR1 is SGHRS and CDR2 is YFSETQ. The CDR3 consists of 14 residues. The V and J ends lost 2 bases and 7 bases respectively, with 15 bases between them. The CDR3 loop reads CASSLLQGLFGYTF. DNA of the CDR3: TGCGCCAGCAGCTTATTGCAGGGGTTATTTGGCTACACCTTC.

The count of this clonotype is one. The CDR3: CSVGQGLSTDTQYF. CDR3 nucleotide sequence: TGCAGCGTCGGACAGGGACTAAGCACAGATACGCAGTATTTT. The rearrangement uses TRBV29-1 and TRBJ2-3; possible D gene TRBD1, 8 bases. The germline V and J ends were trimmed by 6 bases and 0 bases, with 13 bases remaining between them. The CDR3 totals 14 residues. Looked up from germline, CDR1 is SQVTM and CDR2 is ANQGSEA.

This clonotype was observed many times. The chain joins TRBV5-1 to TRBJ2-5, with D possibly being TRBD2 (6 bases). V was cut by 4 bases and J by 5 bases, with 15 bases left in between. The CDR3 sequence is 14 residues long. Germline CDR1 and CDR2: SGHRS and YFSETQ. In DNA form, the CDR3 reads TGCGCCAGCAGCCCAGGGACTTCAAGGGAGACCCAGTACTTC. This sequence encodes CASSPGTSRETQYF.

This clonotype appeared many times. The chain has TRBV7-9 and TRBJ1-2; unclear D gene. V was clipped by 1 base and J by 5 bases, with 8 bases between them. The germline V gene has CDR1 SEHNR and CDR2 FQNEAQ (reference sequence). This CDR3 has 13 amino acids. CDR3 DNA: TGTGCCAGCAGCTTAGGCCGAGATTATGGCTACACCTTC. Translating it yields CASSLGRDYGYTF.